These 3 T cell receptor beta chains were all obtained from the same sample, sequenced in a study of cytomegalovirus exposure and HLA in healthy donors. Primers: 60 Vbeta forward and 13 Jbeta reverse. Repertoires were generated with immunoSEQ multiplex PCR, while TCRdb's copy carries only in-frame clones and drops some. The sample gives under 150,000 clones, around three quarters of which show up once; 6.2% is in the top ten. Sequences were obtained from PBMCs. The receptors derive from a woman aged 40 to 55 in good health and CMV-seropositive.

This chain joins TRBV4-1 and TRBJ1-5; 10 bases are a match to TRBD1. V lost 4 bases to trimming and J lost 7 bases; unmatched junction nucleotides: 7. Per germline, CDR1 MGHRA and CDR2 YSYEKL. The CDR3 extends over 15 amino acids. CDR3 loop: CASSRGQGDNQPQHF. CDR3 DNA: TGCGCCAGCAGCCGAGGACAGGGGGACAACCAGCCCCAGCATTTT.

The CDR3 sequence is CASRWTSSTDTQYF. CDR3 in DNA: TGCGCCAGCAGGTGGACTAGCAGTACAGATACGCAGTATTTT. The chain combines TRBV5-1 with TRBJ2-3; TRBD2 aligns across 8 bases. Trimming at V came to 5 bases and at J to 3 bases, leaving 5 bases not matched to a gene. The germline V gene has CDR1 SGHRS and CDR2 YFSETQ. This CDR3 region has 14 residues.

Here the CDR3 reads CSVGDRWPSGANVLTF. The DNA of the CDR3 is TGCAGCGTGGGGGACAGGTGGCCGTCTGGGGCCAACGTCCTGACTTTC. This rearrangement joins TRBV29-1 to TRBJ2-6; 8 bases fit TRBD1. With V trimmed by 6 bases and J by 1 base, 8 bases remained unmatched. CDR3 length: 16 residues. CDR1 and CDR2 (germline): SQVTM, ANQGSEA.